Given below is one TCR beta chain in context. Its target is unknown. This sample was included in a study of shared clonotypes between healthy human individuals. Study conclusions and caveats: Estimated clonotype richness was generally higher in naive than memory subsets.

There are 15 residues in the CDR3. Per the germline V gene, CDR1 is SGHDT and CDR2 is YYEEEE. Trimming removed 3 bases from V and 2 bases from J, with 15 bases in between. Produced via immunoSEQ multiplex PCR; TCRdb's table is partial and in-frame only. The repertoire holds about 2 million clones, with roughly 95% as singletons. A split of CD4+ cells into CD45RA+ naive and CD45RA-negative memory subsets was performed. The receptor's source is a man aged 18 to 29 in good health. The sample comprised naive CD4+ T cells sorted from blood. Described subset: CD45RA+ positively selected. The J gene is TRBJ2-7, the V gene TRBV5-6; the D gene is possibly TRBD2 (5 bases). The CDR3 DNA follows: TGTGCCAGCAGCTCCAAAACCGACGGGGCCTACGAGCAGTACTTC. It is translated as CASSSKTDGAYEQYF. The full variable domain, completed using reference TRBV5-6 and TRBJ2-7, is DAGVTQSPTHLIKTRGQQVTLRCSPKSGHDTVSWYQQALGQGPQFIFQYYEEEERQRGNFPDRFSGHQFPNYSSELNVNALLLGDSALYLCASSSKTDGAYEQYFGPGTRLTVT.